The 5 T cell receptor beta chains below were found in one sample sequenced in a study of blood T cells in healthy people across ages. Using a J-beta primer mix together with a sample-barcoded 5' primer, a second PCR was run for roughly 6 to 12 cycles. A single record per CDR3 protein comes from TCRdb applying MiXCR to the 5' RACE reads. The sample holds 1 million to 1.2 million distinct CDR3 sequences, more than 30% seen once. The sequenced sample was blood. These receptors all come from a man younger than 30 in good health.

The chain links TRBV7-2 to TRBJ2-1; 10 bases fit TRBD2. The CDR3 has 15 residues. Germline V gives CDR1 SGHTA, CDR2 FQGNSA. V lost 8 bases and J lost 9; bases outside the gene matches: 13. The DNA of the CDR3 is TGTGCCAGCGGTCCCCAGCGGGGGGGCCTCAGTGAGCAGTTCTTC. As protein: CASGPQRGGLSEQFF.

Points on this clonotype: A read error is possible here, since a much larger clone lies one base away. Without the conserved terminal phenylalanine or tryptophan, this CDR3 likely stems from a read error. The rearrangement uses TRBV4-2 and TRBJ2-3; TRBD1 matches 7 bases. This CDR3 comprises 16 residues. V lost 1 base, J lost 2 bases, and 6 bases stayed unmatched. CDR1 and CDR2 (germline): LGHNA, YNFKEQ. The CDR3 protein is CASSQGVGQITDTQYL. CDR3 DNA sequence: TGTGCCAGCAGCCAAGGCGTGGGACAGATCACAGATACGCAGTATCTT.

At least ten counts were recorded for this clonotype. The rearrangement uses TRBV11-2 and TRBJ2-1, with D hard to call. Germline V gives CDR1 SGHAT, CDR2 FQNNGV. V shed 5 bases and J shed 6 bases, with 2 bases lying between them. The CDR3 spans 10 residues. The CDR3 DNA sequence: TGTGCCAGCAGCGTCAATGAGCAGTTCTTC. Its protein is CASSVNEQFF.

This clonotype was picked up a small number of times. Here the CDR3 DNA reads TGTGCCAGCATGGAGAGGGGCCAAGGGCCCCAGCATTTT. It codes for CASMERGQGPQHF. The chain couples TRBV27 to TRBJ1-5; D perhaps matches TRBD1 (5 bases). The V end was cut by 7 bases, the J end by 9 bases, with 16 bases between. The CDR3 is 13 amino acids. Germline V lookup: CDR1 MNHEY, CDR2 SMNVEV (reference sequence).

V gene TRBV10-3 combines with J gene TRBJ2-7; D is undetermined. Germline V gene lookup returns CDR1 ENHRY and CDR2 SYGVKD. V dropped 2 bases and J dropped 2 bases, with 4 bases sitting between them. The CDR3 is 12 residues long. The CDR3 sequence is CAISEKTYEQYF. CDR3 sequence (DNA): TGTGCCATCAGTGAGAAAACCTACGAGCAGTACTTC.